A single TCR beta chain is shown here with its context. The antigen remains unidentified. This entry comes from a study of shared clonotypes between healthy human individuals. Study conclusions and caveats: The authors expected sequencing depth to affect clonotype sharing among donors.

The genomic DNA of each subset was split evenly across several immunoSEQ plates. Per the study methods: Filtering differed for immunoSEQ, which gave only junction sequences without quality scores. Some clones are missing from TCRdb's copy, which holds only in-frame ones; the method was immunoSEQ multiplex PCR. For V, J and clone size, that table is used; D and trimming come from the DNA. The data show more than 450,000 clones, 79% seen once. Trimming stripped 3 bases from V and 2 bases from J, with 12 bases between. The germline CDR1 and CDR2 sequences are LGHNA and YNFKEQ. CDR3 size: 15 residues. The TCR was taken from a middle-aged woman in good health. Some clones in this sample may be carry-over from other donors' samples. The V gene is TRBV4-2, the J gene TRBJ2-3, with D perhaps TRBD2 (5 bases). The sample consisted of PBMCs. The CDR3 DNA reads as TGTGCCAGCAGCCAGGACGGACTCAACACAGATACGCAGTATTTT. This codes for CASSQDGLNTDTQYF.